What follows are 11 T cell receptor beta chains derived from one specimen sequenced in a study of vaccination effects on CD4 cells after COVID-19. This table comes from immunoSEQ multiplex PCR, and its TCRdb copy is limited to in-frame clones, with some not included. The sample holds about 45,000 clones; 65% to 80% are singletons and the top ten take 9% to 10%. Researchers isolated CD4+ T cells once less than 13 days of culture had elapsed. Vaccine administered to participants consisted of two doses of either BNT162b2 or mRNA-1273. These receptors' targets are unknown. The sequencing here drew on CD4+ T cells from PBMCs cultured without peptide, taken after COVID-19 vaccination. The source of these receptors is a human donor who received a COVID-19 vaccine.

V is TRBV16 and J is TRBJ1-5; unclear D gene. From germline, CDR1 is KGHSY and CDR2 FQNENV. V dropped 2 bases and J dropped 1 base, with 3 bases sitting between them. The CDR3 is 13 residues long. The CDR3 is CASSQESNQPQHF. CDR3 nucleotide sequence: TGTGCCAGCAGCCAAGAGAGCAATCAGCCCCAGCATTTT.

This chain uses TRBV19 with TRBJ1-1, with 8 bases lining up with TRBD1. From germline, CDR1 is LNHDA and CDR2 SQIVND (reference sequence). The CDR3 has 15 residues. V shed 4 bases and J 1 base; nucleotides not matched to a gene: 5. CDR3 nucleotide sequence: TGTGCCAGTAGTACAGGGGGCGCAGGGAACACTGAAGCTTTCTTT. Amino acid sequence: CASSTGGAGNTEAFF.

This clone appeared a few times. This chain connects TRBV2 to TRBJ2-2, with a tentative D call TRBD1 (6 bases). The CDR3 has 13 amino acids. Trimming took off 6 bases at V and 8 bases at J, with 13 bases between the two ends. The germline gives CDR1 SNHLY, CDR2 FYNNEI. CDR3 region: CASSSQGTGELFF. CDR3 bases: TGTGCCAGCAGCTCACAGGGTACGGGGGAGCTGTTTTTT.

V is TRBV19 and J is TRBJ1-5; 8 bases are a match to TRBD1. The V gene's germline CDR1 is LNHDA and CDR2 SQIVND (reference sequence). CDR3 length: 20 residues. Germline trimming cut 4 bases from V and 0 bases from J; bases unmatched to any gene: 17. In DNA, the CDR3 is TGTGCCAGTAGTACCCATCATTTGGCAGGGGGCTTCCATAGCAATCAGCCCCAGCATTTT. It is translated as CASSTHHLAGGFHSNQPQHF.

This clone was detected only once. V usage is TRBV20-1 and J usage is TRBJ1-4; 8 nucleotides agree with TRBD1. The CDR3 consists of 15 residues. J lost 5 bases, V lost 3 bases, and 8 bases had no gene match. The germline V gene encodes CDR1 DFQATT and CDR2 SNEGSKA (reference sequence). CDR3 in amino acids: CSASAPGQGNEKLFF. The CDR3 nucleotides read TGCAGTGCTAGTGCACCAGGACAGGGAAATGAAAAACTGTTTTTT.

The rearrangement links TRBV18 to TRBJ1-2, with D possibly matching TRBD1 (5 bases). With 1 base removed from V and 4 bases from J, the gap between germline ends came to 7 bases. CDR1 and CDR2 (germline): KGHSH, LQKENI. The length of the CDR3 is 13 residues. In DNA form, the CDR3 reads TGTGCCAGCTCACCACAGGGGACCTATGGCTACACCTTC. Protein product: CASSPQGTYGYTF.

In its sample, this clone was seen a few times. The rearrangement uses TRBV4-2 and TRBJ2-1, with D possibly called TRBD1 or TRBD2 (6 bases each). V gave up 4 bases and J gave up 1 base, with 14 bases separating them. Germline-derived CDR1 and CDR2 are LGHNA and YNFKEQ. CDR3 size: 16 residues. CDR3 sequence reads: CASSRGGTSSYNEQFF. The CDR3, as DNA: TGTGCCAGCAGCCGAGGGGGGACCAGTTCCTACAATGAGCAGTTCTTC.

J is TRBJ2-5 and V is TRBV6-1; TRBD2 matches at 11 bases. The CDR3 runs 17 residues. The germline CDR1 and CDR2 sequences are MNHNS and SASEGT. After removal of 4 bases from V and 1 base from J, the junction contained 8 bases not matched to a gene. The CDR3, as DNA: TGTGCCAGCAGTGTTGATAAGACTAGCGGGGCCCAAGAGACCCAGTACTTC. The encoded protein is CASSVDKTSGAQETQYF.

This chain connects TRBV29-1 to TRBJ2-3, with D uncertain. The CDR3 contains 12 residues. Trimming pared 5 bases from V and 2 bases from J, leaving 8 bases between. Germline V gene sequence: CDR1 SQVTM, CDR2 ANQGSEA. The CDR3 DNA reads TGCAGCGTTAAACTCTACACAGATACGCAGTATTTT. Translating it yields CSVKLYTDTQYF.

This clone was detected only a few times. In DNA, the CDR3 is TGCGCCAGCAGCCAAGCGGGGGGCTCAAATCAGCCCCAGCATTTT. This codes for CASSQAGGSNQPQHF. The chain links TRBV4-1 to TRBJ1-5, with a weak D call TRBD1 (6 bases). This CDR3 contains 15 residues. The germline V gene has CDR1 MGHRA and CDR2 YSYEKL. V gave up 1 base and J gave up 4 bases, with 11 bases separating them.

This clone was picked up a small number of times. J is TRBJ2-5 and V is TRBV5-1, with D possibly TRBD2 on 5 matching bases. Per the germline V gene, CDR1 is SGHRS and CDR2 is YFSETQ. V was shortened by 3 bases and J by 0 bases, with 12 bases between the two germline ends. CDR3 size: 15 residues. The CDR3 bases are TGCGCCAGCAGCTCGGGAAGCCAACACCAAGAGACCCAGTACTTC. As protein: CASSSGSQHQETQYF.